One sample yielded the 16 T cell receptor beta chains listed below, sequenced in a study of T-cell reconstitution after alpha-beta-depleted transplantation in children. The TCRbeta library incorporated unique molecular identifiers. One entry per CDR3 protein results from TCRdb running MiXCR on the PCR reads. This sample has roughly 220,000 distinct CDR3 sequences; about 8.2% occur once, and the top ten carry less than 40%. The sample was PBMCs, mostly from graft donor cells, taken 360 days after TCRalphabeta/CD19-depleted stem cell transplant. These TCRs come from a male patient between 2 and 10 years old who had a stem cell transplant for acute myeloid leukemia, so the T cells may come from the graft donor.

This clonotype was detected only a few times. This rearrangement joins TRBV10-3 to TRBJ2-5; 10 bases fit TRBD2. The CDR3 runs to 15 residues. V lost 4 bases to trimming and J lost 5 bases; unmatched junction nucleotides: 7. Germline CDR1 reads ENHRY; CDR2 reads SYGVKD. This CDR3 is CAISAKRGGVETQYF. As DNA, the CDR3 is TGTGCCATCAGTGCTAAGCGGGGGGGCGTTGAGACCCAGTACTTC.

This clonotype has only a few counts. CDR3 nucleotides: TGTGCCAGTAAAGTGAGGACACTGAACACCGGGGAGCTGTTTTTT. Residues: CASKVRTLNTGELFF. This chain connects TRBV19 to TRBJ2-2; the D gene is possibly TRBD1 (5 bases). CDR1 is LNHDA, CDR2 SQIVND, per germline (reference sequence). This CDR3 has 15 residues. The V gene lost 7 bases and the J gene lost 1 base, with 13 bases spanning the gap.

The CDR3 reads CASSRSEREYGYEQYF. In DNA form, the CDR3 reads TGTGCCAGCAGCCGGTCGGAGCGGGAGTATGGCTACGAGCAGTACTTC. The chain combines TRBV14 with TRBJ2-7; 8 bases are a match to TRBD2. Per the germline V gene, CDR1 is SGHDN and CDR2 is FVKESK. The CDR3 is made up of 16 amino acids. The V gene end was trimmed by 4 bases and the J gene end by 3 bases; junction bases not matched to a gene: 11.

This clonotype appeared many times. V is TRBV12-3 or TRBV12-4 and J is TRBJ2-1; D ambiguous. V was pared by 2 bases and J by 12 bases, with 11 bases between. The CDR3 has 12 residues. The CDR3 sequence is CASSLSPGAQFF. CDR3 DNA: TGTGCCAGCAGTTTAAGTCCCGGAGCGCAGTTCTTC.

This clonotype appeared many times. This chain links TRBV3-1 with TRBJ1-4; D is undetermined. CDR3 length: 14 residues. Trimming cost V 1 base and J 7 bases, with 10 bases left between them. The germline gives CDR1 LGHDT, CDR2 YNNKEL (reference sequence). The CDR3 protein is CASSQGAVGEKLFF. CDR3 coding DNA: TGTGCCAGCAGCCAAGGGGCAGTCGGTGAAAAACTGTTTTTT.

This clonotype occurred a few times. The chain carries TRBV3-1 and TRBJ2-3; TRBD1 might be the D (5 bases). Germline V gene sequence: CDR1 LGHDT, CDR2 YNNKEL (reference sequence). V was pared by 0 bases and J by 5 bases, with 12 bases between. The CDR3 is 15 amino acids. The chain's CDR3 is CASSQDSRERDTQYF. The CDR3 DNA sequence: TGTGCCAGCAGCCAAGATTCCAGGGAAAGAGATACGCAGTATTTT.

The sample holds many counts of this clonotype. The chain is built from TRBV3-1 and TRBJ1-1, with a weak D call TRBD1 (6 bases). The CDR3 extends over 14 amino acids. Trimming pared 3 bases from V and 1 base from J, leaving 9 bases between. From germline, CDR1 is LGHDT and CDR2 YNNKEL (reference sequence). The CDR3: CASSQRQENTEAFF. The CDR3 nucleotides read TGTGCCAGCAGCCAGAGACAGGAGAACACTGAAGCTTTCTTT.

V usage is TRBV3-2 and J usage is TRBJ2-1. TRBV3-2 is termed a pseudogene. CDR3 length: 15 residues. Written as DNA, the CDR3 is TGTGCCAGCAGCCACGAAGAAAATTTCTACAATGAGCAGTTCTTC. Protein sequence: CASSHEENFYNEQFF.

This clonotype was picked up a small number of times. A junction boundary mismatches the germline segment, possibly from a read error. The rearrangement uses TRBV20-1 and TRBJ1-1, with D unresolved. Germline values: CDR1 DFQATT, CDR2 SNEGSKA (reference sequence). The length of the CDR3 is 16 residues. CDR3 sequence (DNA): TGCTGTGCTAGAGATCGCCGTGGGAGTGGCGACACTGAAGCTTTCTTT. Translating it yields CCARDRRGSGDTEAFF.

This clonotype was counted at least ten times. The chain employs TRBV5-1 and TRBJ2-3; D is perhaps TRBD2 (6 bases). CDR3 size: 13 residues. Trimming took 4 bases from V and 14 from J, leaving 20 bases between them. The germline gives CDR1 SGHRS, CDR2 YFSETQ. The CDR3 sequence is CASSTSGPELGYF. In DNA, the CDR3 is TGCGCCAGCAGCACAAGCGGGCCCGAATTGGGGTATTTT. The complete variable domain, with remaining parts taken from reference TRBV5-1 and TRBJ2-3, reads KAGVTQTPRYLIKTRGQQVTLSCSPISGHRSVSWYQQTPGQGLQFLFEYFSETQRNKGNFPGRFSGRQFSNSRSEMNVSTLELGDSALYLCASSTSGPELGYFGPGTRLTVL.

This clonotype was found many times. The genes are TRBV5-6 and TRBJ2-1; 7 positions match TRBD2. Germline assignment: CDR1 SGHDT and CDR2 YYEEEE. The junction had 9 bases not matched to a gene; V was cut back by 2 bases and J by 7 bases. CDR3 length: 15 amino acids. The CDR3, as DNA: TGTGCCAGCAGCTTACCCGGACTAGTTTGGAATGAGCAGTTCTTC. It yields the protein CASSLPGLVWNEQFF.

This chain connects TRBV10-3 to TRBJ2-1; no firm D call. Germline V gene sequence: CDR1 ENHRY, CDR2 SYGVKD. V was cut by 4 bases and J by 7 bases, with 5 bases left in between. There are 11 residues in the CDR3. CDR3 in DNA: TGTGCCATCAGTGCTGGTAATGAGCAGTTCTTC. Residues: CAISAGNEQFF.

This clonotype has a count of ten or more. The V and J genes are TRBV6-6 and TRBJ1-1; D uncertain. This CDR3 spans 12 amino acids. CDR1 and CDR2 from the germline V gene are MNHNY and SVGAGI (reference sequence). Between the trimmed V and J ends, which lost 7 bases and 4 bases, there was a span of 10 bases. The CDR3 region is CASMVFSTEAFF. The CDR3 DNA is TGTGCCAGCATGGTGTTCTCCACTGAAGCTTTCTTT.

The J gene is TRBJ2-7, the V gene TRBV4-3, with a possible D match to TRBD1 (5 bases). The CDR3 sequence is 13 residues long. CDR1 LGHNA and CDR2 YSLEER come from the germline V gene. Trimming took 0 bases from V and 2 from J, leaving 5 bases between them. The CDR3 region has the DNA TGCGCCAGCAGCCAAGAGGACACCTACGAGCAGTACTTC. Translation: CASSQEDTYEQYF.

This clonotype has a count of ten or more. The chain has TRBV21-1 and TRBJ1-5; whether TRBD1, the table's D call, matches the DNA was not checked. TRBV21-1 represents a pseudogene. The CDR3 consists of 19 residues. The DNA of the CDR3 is TGTGCCAGCAGAGCAAAGATGGAGGGACAGACCAATAGCAATCAGCCCCAGCATTTT. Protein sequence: CASRAKMEGQTNSNQPQHF.

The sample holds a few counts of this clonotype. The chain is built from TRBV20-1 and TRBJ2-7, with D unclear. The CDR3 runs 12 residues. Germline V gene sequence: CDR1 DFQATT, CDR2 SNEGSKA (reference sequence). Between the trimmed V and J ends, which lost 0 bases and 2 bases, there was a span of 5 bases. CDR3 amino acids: CSARDLTYEQYF. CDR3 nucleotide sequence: TGCAGTGCTAGAGATCTTACCTACGAGCAGTACTTC.